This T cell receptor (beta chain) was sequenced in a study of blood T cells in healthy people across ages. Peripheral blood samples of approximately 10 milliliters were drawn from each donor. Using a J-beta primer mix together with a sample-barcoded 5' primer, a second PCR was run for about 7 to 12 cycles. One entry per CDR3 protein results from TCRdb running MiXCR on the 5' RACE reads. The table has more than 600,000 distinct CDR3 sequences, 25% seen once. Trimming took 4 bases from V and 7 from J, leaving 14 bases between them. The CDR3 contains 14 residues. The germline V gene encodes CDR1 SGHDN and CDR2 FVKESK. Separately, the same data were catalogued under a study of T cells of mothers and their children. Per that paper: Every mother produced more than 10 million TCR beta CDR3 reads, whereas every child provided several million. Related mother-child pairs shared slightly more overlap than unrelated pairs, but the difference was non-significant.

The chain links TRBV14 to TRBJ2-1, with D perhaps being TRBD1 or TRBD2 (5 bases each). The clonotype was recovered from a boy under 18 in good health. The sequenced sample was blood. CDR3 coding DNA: TGTGCCAGCAGCCGCCCTACCTGGGGGAATGAGCAGTTCTTC. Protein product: CASSRPTWGNEQFF.